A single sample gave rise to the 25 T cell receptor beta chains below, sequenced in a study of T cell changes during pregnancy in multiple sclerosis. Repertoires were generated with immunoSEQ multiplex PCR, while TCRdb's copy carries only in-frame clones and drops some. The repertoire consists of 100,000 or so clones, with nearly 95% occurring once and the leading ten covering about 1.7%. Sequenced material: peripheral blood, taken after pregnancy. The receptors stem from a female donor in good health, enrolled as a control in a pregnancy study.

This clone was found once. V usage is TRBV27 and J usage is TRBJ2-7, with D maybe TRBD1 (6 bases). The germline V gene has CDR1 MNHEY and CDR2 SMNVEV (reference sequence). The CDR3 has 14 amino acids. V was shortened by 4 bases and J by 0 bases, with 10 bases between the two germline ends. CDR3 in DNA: TGTGCCAGCAGTTCTGGGACAAGCTCCTACGAGCAGTACTTC. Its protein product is CASSSGTSSYEQYF.

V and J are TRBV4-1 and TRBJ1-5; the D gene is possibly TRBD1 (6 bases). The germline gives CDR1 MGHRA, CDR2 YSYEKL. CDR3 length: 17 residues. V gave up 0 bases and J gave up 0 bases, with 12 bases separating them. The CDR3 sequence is CASSQEVRGDSNQPQHF. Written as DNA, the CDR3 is TGCGCCAGCAGCCAAGAGGTCAGGGGCGATAGCAATCAGCCCCAGCATTTT.

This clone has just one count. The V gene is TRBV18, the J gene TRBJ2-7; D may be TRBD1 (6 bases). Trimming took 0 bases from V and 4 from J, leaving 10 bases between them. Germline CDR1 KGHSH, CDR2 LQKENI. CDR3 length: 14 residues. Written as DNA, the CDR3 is TGTGCCAGCTCACCACCGTCAGGGGCTTACGAGCAGTACTTC. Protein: CASSPPSGAYEQYF.

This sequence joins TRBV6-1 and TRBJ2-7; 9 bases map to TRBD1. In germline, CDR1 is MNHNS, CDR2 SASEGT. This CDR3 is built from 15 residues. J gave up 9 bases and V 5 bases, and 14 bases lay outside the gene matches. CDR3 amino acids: CASSQQTRTGAGQYF. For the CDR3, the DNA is TGTGCCAGCAGTCAACAAACTAGGACAGGGGCTGGGCAGTACTTC.

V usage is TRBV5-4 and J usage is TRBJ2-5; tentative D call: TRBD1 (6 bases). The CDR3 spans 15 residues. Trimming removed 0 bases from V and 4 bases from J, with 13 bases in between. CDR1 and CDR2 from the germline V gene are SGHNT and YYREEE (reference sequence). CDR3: CASSLDRALGETQYF. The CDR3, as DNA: TGTGCCAGCAGCTTGGACAGGGCCTTGGGAGAGACCCAGTACTTC.

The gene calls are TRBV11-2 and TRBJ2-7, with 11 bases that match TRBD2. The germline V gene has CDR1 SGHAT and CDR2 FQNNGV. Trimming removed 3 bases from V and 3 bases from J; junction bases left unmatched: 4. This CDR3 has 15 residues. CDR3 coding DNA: TGTGCCAGCAGCTTTCGCACTAGCGGGAGCTACGAGCAGTACTTC. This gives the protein CASSFRTSGSYEQYF.

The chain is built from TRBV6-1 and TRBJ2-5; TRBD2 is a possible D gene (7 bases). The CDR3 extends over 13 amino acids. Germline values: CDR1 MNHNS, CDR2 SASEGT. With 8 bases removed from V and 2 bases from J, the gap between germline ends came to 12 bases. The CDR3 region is CASGGGPQETQYF. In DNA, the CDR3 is TGTGCCAGCGGGGGGGGGCCACAAGAGACCCAGTACTTC.

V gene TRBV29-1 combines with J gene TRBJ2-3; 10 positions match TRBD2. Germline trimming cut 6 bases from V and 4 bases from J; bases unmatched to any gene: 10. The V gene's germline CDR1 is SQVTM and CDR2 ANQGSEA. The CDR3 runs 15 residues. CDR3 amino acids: CSVESAAGGPDTQYF. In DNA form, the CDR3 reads TGCAGCGTAGAGAGTGCAGCGGGAGGGCCAGATACGCAGTATTTT.

The CDR3 sequence is CATSRLRASGRDEQFF. DNA of the CDR3: TGTGCCACCAGCCGGCTACGGGCTAGCGGGAGGGATGAGCAGTTCTTC. The chain uses TRBV15 and TRBJ2-1, with 12 bases matching TRBD2. The CDR3 extends over 16 amino acids. The V segment lost 5 bases and the J segment 8 bases; nucleotides outside the gene matches: 10. Per germline, CDR1 LNHNV and CDR2 YYDKDF (reference sequence).

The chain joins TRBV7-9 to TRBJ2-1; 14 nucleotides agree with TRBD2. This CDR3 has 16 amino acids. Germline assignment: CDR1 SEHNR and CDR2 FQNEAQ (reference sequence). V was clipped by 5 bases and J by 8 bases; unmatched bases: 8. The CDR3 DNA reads TGTGCCAGCAGCCCCAGGGGGACTAGCGGGAGTGATGAGCAGTTCTTC. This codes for CASSPRGTSGSDEQFF.

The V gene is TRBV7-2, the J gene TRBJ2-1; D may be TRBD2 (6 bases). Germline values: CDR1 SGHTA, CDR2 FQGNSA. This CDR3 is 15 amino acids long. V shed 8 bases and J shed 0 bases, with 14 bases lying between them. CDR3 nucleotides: TGTGCCAGCTCAAACGGACTAACCTCCTACAATGAGCAGTTCTTC. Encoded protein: CASSNGLTSYNEQFF.

The CDR3 loop is CASSLGWGDTDTQYF. The CDR3 DNA reads as TGTGCCAGCAGCTTAGGGTGGGGAGACACAGATACGCAGTATTTT. The rearrangement joins TRBV7-2 to TRBJ2-3, with D perhaps TRBD2 (5 bases). Germline V gene data show CDR1 as SGHTA and CDR2 as FQGNSA. The V and J ends lost 1 base and 2 bases respectively, with 10 bases between them. CDR3 length equals 15 residues.

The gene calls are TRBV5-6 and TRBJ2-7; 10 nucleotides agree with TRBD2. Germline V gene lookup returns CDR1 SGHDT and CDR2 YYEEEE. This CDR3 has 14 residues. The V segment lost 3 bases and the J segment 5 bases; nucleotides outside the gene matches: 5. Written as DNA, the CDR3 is TGTGCCAGCAGCTACCCGGGACTAGCGAACGAGCAGTACTTC. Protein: CASSYPGLANEQYF. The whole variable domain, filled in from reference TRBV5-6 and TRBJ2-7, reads DAGVTQSPTHLIKTRGQQVTLRCSPKSGHDTVSWYQQALGQGPQFIFQYYEEEERQRGNFPDRFSGHQFPNYSSELNVNALLLGDSALYLCASSYPGLANEQYFGPGTRLTVT.

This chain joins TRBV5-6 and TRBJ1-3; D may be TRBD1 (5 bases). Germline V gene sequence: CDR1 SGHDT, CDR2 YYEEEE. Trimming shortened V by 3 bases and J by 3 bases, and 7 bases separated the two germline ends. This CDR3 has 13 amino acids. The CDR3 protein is CASSSTGGNTIYF. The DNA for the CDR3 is TGTGCCAGCAGCTCCACAGGTGGAAACACCATATATTTT.

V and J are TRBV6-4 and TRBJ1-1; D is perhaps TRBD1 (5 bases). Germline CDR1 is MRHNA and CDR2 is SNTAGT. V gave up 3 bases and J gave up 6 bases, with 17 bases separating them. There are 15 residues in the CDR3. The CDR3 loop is CASSESFAGGSEAFF. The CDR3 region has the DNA TGTGCCAGCAGTGAGTCTTTTGCGGGGGGATCTGAAGCTTTCTTT.

In DNA form, the CDR3 reads TGTGCCAGTAGTAAAGGCGCCGGGGACTTCACAGATACGCAGTATTTT. Translation gives CASSKGAGDFTDTQYF. V is TRBV19 and J is TRBJ2-3; the D gene is possibly TRBD2 (6 bases). The CDR3 is made up of 16 amino acids. Trimming stripped 4 bases from V and 2 bases from J, with 16 bases between. Germline CDR1 LNHDA, CDR2 SQIVND (reference sequence).

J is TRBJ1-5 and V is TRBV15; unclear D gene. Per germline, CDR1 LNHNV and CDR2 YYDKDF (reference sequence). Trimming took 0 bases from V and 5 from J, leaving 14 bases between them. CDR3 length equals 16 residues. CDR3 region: CATSRDVWAVDQPQHF. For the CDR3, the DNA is TGTGCCACCAGCAGAGATGTGTGGGCAGTAGATCAGCCCCAGCATTTT.

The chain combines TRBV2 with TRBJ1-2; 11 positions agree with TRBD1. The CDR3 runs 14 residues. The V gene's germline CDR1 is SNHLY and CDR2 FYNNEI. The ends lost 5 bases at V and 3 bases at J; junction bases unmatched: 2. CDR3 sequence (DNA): TGTGCCAGCAGTAGGACAGGGGGCCACTATGGCTACACCTTC. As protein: CASSRTGGHYGYTF.

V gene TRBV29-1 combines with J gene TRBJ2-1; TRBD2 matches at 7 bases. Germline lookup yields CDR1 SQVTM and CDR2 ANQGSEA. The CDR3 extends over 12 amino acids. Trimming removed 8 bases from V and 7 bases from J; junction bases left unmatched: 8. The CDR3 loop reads CSSGGTVNEQFF. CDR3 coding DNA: TGCAGCTCCGGGGGGACGGTAAATGAGCAGTTCTTC.

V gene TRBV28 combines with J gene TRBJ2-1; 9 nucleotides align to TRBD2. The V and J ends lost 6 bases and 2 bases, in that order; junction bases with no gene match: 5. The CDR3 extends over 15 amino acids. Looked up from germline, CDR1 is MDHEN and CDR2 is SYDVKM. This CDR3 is CASRLAGATYNEQFF. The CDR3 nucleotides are TGTGCCAGCAGGTTAGCGGGAGCCACCTACAATGAGCAGTTCTTC.

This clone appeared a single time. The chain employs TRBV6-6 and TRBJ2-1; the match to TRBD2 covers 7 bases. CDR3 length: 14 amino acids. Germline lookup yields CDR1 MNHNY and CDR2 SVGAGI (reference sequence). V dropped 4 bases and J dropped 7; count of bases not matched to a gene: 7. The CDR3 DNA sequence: TGTGCCAGCAGTTCTCCCGGGACTACTAATGAGCAGTTCTTC. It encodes CASSSPGTTNEQFF.

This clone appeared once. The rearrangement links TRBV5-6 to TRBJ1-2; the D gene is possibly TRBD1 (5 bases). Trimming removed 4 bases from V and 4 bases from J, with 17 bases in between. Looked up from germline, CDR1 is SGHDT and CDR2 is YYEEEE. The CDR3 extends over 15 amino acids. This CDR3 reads CASSGRGNKVYGYTF. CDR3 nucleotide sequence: TGTGCCAGCAGCGGGCGGGGGAATAAGGTCTATGGCTACACCTTC. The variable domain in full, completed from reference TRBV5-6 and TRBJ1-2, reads DAGVTQSPTHLIKTRGQQVTLRCSPKSGHDTVSWYQQALGQGPQFIFQYYEEEERQRGNFPDRFSGHQFPNYSSELNVNALLLGDSALYLCASSGRGNKVYGYTFGSGTRLTVV.

The CDR3 sequence: CASSIGAVETQYF. In DNA form, the CDR3 reads TGTGCCAGTAGTATAGGGGCAGTGGAGACCCAGTACTTC. This rearrangement joins TRBV19 to TRBJ2-5, with D hard to call. Germline CDR1 and CDR2: LNHDA and SQIVND (reference sequence). The CDR3 covers 13 residues. Trimming shortened V by 1 base and J by 5 bases, and 8 bases separated the two germline ends.

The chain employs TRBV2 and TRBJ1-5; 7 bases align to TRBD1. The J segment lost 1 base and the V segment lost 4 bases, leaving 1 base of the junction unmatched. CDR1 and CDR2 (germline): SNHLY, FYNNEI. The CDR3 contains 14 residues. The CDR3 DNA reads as TGTGCCAGCAGTGTACAGGGGAGCAATCAGCCCCAGCATTTT. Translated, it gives CASSVQGSNQPQHF.

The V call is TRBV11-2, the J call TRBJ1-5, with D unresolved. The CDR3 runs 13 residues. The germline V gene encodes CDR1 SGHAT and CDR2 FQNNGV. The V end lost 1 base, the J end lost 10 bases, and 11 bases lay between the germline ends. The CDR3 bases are TGTGCCAGCAGCTTAGCCGGGAACGGTCCCCAGCATTTT. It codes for CASSLAGNGPQHF.